This entry describes one T cell receptor (beta chain). Second-dose timings of about 4 or about 12 weeks were pooled. The sample comes from a study of T cell responses to AZD1222 COVID-19 vaccine. The method was immunoSEQ multiplex PCR; TCRdb's version includes in-frame clones alone and lacks a portion of them. The sample holds about 180,000 clones; 92% are singletons and the top ten take roughly 2%. The sequence derives from an adult who received the AZD1222 COVID-19 vaccine. This material consisted of peripheral blood, taken 28 days after the second AZD1222 dose.

The CDR3 DNA reads as TGTGCCAGCTCACCTGAACAGGGCGCTTTCTCTGGAAACACCATATATTTT. Protein product: CASSPEQGAFSGNTIYF. The rearrangement uses TRBV18 and TRBJ1-3; tentative D call: TRBD1 (6 bases). CDR3 size: 17 residues. The germline CDR1 and CDR2 sequences are KGHSH and LQKENI. The V and J ends lost 3 bases and 0 bases respectively, with 15 bases between them.